These T cell receptor beta chains were read from a single sample in a study of radiotherapy plus CTLA-4 blockade in lung cancer. Produced via immunoSEQ multiplex PCR; TCRdb's table is partial and in-frame only. The repertoire holds 65,000 to 95,000 clones, with roughly 91% as singletons. This specimen consisted of peripheral blood, obtained from a patient treated with radiotherapy plus ipilimumab. These TCRs come from a human donor with non-small cell lung cancer that progressed on radiotherapy plus ipilimumab. Both conserved end residues are part of each CDR3.

>TRBJ2-4|TRBV19
CASSMWRTGASNIQYF
>TRBJ1-5|TRBV28
CASTERVNQPQHF
>TRBJ2-7|TRBV6-6
CASNRAQSPYEQYF
>TRBJ2-7|TRBV19
CASAGGPLAEQYF
>TRBJ2-7|TRBV7-9
CASSFDRPPYEQYF
>TRBJ1-3|TRBV28
CAATLGQGGGNTIYF
>TRBJ2-1|TRBV20-1
CSARGYEQFF
>TRBJ1-5|TRBV6-1
CAGGAYSNQPQHF
>TRBJ2-7|TRBV2
CASSRLAYEQYF
>TRBJ2-5|TRBV6-1
CASSEGAVETQYF
>TRBJ2-7|TRBV5-8
CASSFVRGLYNEQYF
>TRBJ1-3|TRBV5-1
CASSLRTGENTIYF
>TRBJ2-7|TRBV7-9
CASSKLDHEQYF
>TRBJ2-5|TRBV5-4
CASSLPGQGYLQETQYF
>TRBJ1-5|TRBV6-6
CASSDRSNQPQHF
>TRBJ2-1|TRBV6-5
CASSLEGVGSYNEQFF
>TRBJ2-1|TRBV7-3
CASSSTSGHNEQFF
>TRBJ2-5|TRBV9
CASSPGLAGVSYQETQYF
>TRBJ1-1|TRBV2
CASNTELNTEAFF
>TRBJ2-1|TRBV9
CASSGGRYNEQFF
>TRBJ2-7|TRBV14
CASSLGTFYEQYF
>TRBJ2-1|TRBV7-9
CASSIGTSGNNEQFF
>TRBJ1-1|TRBV5-1
CASSPGQPTNTEAFF
>TRBJ2-5|TRBV5-1
CASSPSRGNEETQYF
>TRBJ1-2|TRBV28
CASSLGRAYGYTF
>TRBJ1-6|TRBV5-1
CASSQDRAYNSPLHF
>TRBJ2-5|TRBV27
CASSEGTSARVLGTQYF
>TRBJ2-5|TRBV5-4
CASSSMTGEETQYF
>TRBJ2-1|TRBV10-3
CAISEYPGQISYNEQFF
>TRBJ2-6|TRBV15
CATSTRDRLSGANVLTF
>TRBJ1-2|TRBV4-2
CASSQPPGRQNYGYTF
>TRBJ2-7|TRBV27
CASSPLLAGGPLEQYF
>TRBJ2-1|TRBV5-1
CASSLRRDSYNEQFF
>TRBJ2-7|TRBV13
CASSPGWTSENSYEQYF
>TRBJ1-4|TRBV28
CASASAGTSDEKLFF
>TRBJ2-7|TRBV28
CASSSIGSGRVNEQYF
>TRBJ2-1|TRBV7-3
CASSQSSSYNEQFF
>TRBJ1-5|TRBV29-1
CSVGSGTGNQPQHF
>TRBJ2-5|TRBV18
CASSRSTGTGAAETQYF
>TRBJ1-1|TRBV6-1
CASSANRLNTEAFF